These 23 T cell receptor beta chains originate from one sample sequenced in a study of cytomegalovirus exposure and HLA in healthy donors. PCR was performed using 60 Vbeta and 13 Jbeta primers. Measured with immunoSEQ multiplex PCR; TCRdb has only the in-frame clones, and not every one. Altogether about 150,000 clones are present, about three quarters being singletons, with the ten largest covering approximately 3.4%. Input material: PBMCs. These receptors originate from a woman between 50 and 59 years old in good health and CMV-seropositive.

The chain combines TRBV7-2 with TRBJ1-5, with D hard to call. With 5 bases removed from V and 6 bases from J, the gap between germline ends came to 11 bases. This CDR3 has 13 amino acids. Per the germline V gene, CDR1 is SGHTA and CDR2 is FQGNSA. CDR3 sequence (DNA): TGTGCCAGCAGCCCCCGGGAGAGTCAGCCCCAGCATTTT. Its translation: CASSPRESQPQHF.

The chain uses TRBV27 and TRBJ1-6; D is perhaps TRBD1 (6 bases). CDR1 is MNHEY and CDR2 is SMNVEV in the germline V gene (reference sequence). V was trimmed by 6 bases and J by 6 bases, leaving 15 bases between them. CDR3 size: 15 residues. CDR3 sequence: CASSLNRVGNSPLHF. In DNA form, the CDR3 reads TGTGCCAGCAGCCTTAACAGGGTTGGTAATTCACCCCTCCACTTT.

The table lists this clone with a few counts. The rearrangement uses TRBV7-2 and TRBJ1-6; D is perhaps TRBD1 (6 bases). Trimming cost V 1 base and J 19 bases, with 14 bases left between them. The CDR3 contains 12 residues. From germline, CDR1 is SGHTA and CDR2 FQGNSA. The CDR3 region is CASSLEDRRHHF. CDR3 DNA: TGTGCCAGCAGCTTAGAAGACAGGCGGCATCACTTT.

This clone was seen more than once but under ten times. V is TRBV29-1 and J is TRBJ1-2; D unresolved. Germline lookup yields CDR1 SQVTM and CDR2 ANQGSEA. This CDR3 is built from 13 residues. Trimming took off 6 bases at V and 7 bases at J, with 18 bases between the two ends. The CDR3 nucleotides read TGCAGCGTCGAACGTGCTGGTGGGCTTGGCTACACCTTC. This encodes CSVERAGGLGYTF. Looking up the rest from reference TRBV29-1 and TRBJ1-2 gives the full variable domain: SAVISQKPSRDICQRGTSLTIQCQVDSQVTMMFWYRQQPGQSLTLIATANQGSEATYESGFVIDKFPISRPNLTFSTLTVSNMSPEDSSIYLCSVERAGGLGYTFGSGTRLTVV.

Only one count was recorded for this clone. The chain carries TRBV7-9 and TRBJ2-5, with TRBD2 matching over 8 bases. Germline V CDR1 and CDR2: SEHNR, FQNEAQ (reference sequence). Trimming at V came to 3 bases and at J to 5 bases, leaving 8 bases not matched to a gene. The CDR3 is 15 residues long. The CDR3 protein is CASSFTGGRRETQYF. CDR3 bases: TGTGCCAGCAGCTTTACAGGCGGGAGGAGGGAGACCCAGTACTTC. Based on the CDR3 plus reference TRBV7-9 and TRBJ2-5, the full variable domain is DTGVSQNPRHKITKRGQNVTFRCDPISEHNRLYWYRQTLGQGPEFLTYFQNEAQLEKSRLLSDRFSAERPKGSFSTLEIQRTEQGDSAMYLCASSFTGGRRETQYFGPGTRLLVL.

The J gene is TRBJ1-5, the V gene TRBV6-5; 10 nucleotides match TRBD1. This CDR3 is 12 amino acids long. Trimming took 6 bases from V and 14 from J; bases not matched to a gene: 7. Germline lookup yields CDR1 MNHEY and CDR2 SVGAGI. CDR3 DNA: TGTGCCAGCAGGGACAGGGGGATTATCGAGCATTTT. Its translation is CASRDRGIIEHF.

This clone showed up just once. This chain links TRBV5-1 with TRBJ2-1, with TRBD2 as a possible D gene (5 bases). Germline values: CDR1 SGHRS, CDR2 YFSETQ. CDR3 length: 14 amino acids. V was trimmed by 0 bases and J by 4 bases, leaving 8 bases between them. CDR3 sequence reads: CASSLERPYNEQFF. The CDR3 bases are TGCGCCAGCAGCTTGGAGCGGCCGTACAATGAGCAGTTCTTC.

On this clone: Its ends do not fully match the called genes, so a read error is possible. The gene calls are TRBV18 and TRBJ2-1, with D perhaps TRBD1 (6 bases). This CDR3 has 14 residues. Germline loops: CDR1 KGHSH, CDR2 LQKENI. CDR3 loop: CASSPVEQGNPPIF. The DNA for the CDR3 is TGTGCCAGCTCACCGGTGGAACAGGGAAACCCTCCGATCTTC. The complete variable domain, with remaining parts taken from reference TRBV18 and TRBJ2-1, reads NAGVMQNPRHLVRRRGQEARLRCSPMKGHSHVYWYRQLPEEGLKFMVYLQKENIIDESGMPKERFSAEFPKEGPSILRIQQVVRGDSAAYFCASSPVEQGNPPIFGPGTRLTVL.

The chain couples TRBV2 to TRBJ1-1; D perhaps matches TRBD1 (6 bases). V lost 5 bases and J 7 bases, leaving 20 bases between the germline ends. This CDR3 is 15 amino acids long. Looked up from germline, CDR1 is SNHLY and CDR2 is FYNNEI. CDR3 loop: CASSPRGGGSGEAFF. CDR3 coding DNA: TGTGCCAGCAGTCCGCGGGGAGGGGGGTCAGGTGAAGCTTTCTTT.

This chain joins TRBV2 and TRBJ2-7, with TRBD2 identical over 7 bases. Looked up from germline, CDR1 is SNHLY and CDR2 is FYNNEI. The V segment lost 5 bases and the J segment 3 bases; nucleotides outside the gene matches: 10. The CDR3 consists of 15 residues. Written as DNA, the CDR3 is TGTGCCAGCAGTAGGGCGGAGGGAGGGTACTACGAGCAGTACTTC. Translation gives CASSRAEGGYYEQYF.

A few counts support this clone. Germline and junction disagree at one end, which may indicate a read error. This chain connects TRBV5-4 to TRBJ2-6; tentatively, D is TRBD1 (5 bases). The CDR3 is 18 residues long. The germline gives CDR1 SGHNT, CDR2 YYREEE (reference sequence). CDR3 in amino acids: CASSLVGSVISGANGLTF. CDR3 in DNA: TGTGCCAGCAGCTTGGTAGGGTCGGTGATATCTGGGGCCAACGGCCTGACTTTC. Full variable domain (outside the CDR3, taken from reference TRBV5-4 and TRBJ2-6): ETGVTQSPTHLIKTRGQQVTLRCSSQSGHNTVSWYQQALGQGPQFIFQYYREEENGRGNFPPRFSGLQFPNYSSELNVNALELDDSALYLCASSLVGSVISGANGLTFGAGSRLTVL.

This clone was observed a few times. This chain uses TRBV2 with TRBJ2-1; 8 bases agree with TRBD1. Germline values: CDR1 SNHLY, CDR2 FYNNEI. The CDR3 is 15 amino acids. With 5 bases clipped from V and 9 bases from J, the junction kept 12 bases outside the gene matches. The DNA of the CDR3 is TGTGCCAGCAGTCGGCCGCCGGACAGGGAGGCTGAGCAGTTCTTC. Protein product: CASSRPPDREAEQFF.

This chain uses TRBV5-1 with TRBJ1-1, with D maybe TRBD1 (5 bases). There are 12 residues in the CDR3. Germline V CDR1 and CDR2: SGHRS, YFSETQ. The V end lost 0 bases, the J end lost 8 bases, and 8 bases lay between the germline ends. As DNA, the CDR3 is TGCGCCAGCAGCTTGGGGGGACTCGAAGCTTTCTTT. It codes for CASSLGGLEAFF. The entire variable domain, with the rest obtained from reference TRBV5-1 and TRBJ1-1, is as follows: KAGVTQTPRYLIKTRGQQVTLSCSPISGHRSVSWYQQTPGQGLQFLFEYFSETQRNKGNFPGRFSGRQFSNSRSEMNVSTLELGDSALYLCASSLGGLEAFFGQGTRLTVV.

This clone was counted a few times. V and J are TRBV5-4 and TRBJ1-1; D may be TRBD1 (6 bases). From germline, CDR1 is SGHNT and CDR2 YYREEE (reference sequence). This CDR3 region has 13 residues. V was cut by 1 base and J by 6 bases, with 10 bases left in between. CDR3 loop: CASSLTGSAEAFF. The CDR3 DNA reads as TGTGCCAGCAGCTTGACAGGGAGTGCTGAAGCTTTCTTT.

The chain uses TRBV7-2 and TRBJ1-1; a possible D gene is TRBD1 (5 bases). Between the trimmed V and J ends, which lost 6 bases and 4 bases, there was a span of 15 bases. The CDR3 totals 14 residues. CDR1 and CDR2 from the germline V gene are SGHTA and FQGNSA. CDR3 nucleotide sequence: TGTGCCAGCAGTAAAAGGGGAGGGGTCACTGAAGCTTTCTTT. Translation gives CASSKRGGVTEAFF.

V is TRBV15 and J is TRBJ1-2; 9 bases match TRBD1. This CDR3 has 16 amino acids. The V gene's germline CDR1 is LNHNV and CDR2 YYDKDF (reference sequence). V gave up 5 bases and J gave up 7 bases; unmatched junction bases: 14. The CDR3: CATSSGTGSGGIGYTF. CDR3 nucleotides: TGTGCCACCAGCTCCGGGACAGGGTCAGGAGGGATTGGCTACACCTTC.

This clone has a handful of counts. CDR3 coding DNA: TGCGCCAGCAGCTTGGGAGGGATAAATAACTACGAGCAGTACTTC. It specifies CASSLGGINNYEQYF. The rearrangement links TRBV5-1 to TRBJ2-7; weak D call: TRBD2 (5 bases). V was shortened by 0 bases and J by 3 bases, with 13 bases between the two germline ends. Germline assignment: CDR1 SGHRS and CDR2 YFSETQ. There are 15 residues in the CDR3.

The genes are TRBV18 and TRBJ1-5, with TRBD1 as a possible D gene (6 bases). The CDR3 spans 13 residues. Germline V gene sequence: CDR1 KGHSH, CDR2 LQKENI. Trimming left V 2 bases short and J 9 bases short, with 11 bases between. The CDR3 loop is CASSPAWGRPQHF. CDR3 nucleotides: TGTGCCAGCTCACCAGCATGGGGGCGGCCCCAGCATTTT.

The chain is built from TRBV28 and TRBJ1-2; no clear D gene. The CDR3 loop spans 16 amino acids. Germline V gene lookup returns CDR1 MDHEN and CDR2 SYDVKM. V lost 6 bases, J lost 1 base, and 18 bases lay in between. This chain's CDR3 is CASRTFGVGDNYGYTF. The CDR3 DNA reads TGTGCCAGCAGGACCTTCGGTGTCGGAGATAACTATGGCTACACCTTC.

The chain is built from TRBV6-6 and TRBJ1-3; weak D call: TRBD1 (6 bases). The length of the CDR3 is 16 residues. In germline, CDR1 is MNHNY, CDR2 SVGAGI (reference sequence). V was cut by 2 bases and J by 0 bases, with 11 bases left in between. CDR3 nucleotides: TGTGCCAGCAGTTACCGAGGACAGTACTCTGGAAACACCATATATTTT. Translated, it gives CASSYRGQYSGNTIYF.

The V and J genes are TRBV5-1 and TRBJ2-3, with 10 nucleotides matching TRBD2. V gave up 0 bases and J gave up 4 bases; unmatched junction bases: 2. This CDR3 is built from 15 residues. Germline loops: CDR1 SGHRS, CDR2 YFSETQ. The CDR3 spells CASSLESGGADTQYF. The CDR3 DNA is TGCGCCAGCAGCTTGGAAAGCGGGGGGGCAGATACGCAGTATTTT.

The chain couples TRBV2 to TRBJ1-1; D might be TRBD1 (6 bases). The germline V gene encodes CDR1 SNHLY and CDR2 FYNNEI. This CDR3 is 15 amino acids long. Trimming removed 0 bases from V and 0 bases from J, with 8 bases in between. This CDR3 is CASSEARTVNTEAFF. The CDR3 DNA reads TGTGCCAGCAGTGAAGCGAGGACAGTGAACACTGAAGCTTTCTTT.

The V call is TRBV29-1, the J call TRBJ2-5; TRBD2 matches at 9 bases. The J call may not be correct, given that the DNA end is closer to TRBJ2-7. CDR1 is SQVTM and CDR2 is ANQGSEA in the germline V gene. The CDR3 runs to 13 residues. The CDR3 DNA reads TGCAGCGTCACGAGGACTAGCGCTTACGAGCAGTACTTC. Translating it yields CSVTRTSAYEQYF.